These T cell receptor beta chains were read from a single sample in a study of blood T cell repertoires in COVID-19. Libraries were prepared by immunoSEQ multiplex PCR; TCRdb keeps only in-frame clonotypes and omits some of them. The sample includes over 350,000 clones, 80% to 90% of them seen just once. The sequencing sample was made of PBMCs or T cells enriched from blood (not recorded which). The receptors come from a woman between 45 and 65 years old who had recovered from COVID-19. Both conserved end residues are part of each CDR3. D genes are given only for firm matches. Size is stated for part of the rows, as once, few or many counts, or as a class when the clone is expanded.

d_call clone_size j_call v_call cdr3_length cdr3_aa cdr3_nt
NA NA TRBJ2-6 TRBV30 14 CAWSATERANVLTF TGTGCCTGGAGTGCGACAGAGCGGGCCAACGTCCTGACTTTC
NA once TRBJ1-5 TRBV15 14 CATSSVSVNQPQHF TGTGCCACCAGCAGTGTGTCAGTCAATCAGCCCCAGCATTTT
TRBD2 NA TRBJ2-5 TRBV27 17 CASSLSGPSGGQETQYF TGTGCCAGCAGTTTATCGGGTCCTAGCGGGGGTCAAGAGACCCAGTACTTC
TRBD1 NA TRBJ1-5 TRBV5-6 15 CASSPGDRGNQPQHF TGTGCCAGCAGCCCGGGGGACAGGGGCAATCAGCCCCAGCATTTT
TRBD2 NA TRBJ2-4 TRBV28 16 CASSPLAGGRGNIQYF TGTGCCAGCAGCCCTCTGGCGGGGGGCCGGGGAAACATTCAGTACTTC
NA NA TRBJ1-6 TRBV7-9 14 CASEGGGENSPLHF TGTGCCAGCGAGGGAGGGGGGGAAAATTCACCCCTCCACTTT
TRBD1 NA TRBJ1-4 TRBV19 15 CASKNGQGLGEKLFF TGTGCCAGTAAAAACGGACAGGGGTTAGGTGAAAAACTGTTTTTT
NA NA TRBJ1-4 TRBV27 13 CATRGATNEKLFF TGTGCCACCCGGGGAGCAACTAATGAAAAACTGTTTTTT
TRBD1 NA TRBJ1-1 TRBV7-9 15 CASSLARQGGTEAFF TGTGCCAGCAGCTTAGCTAGACAGGGGGGCACTGAAGCTTTCTTT
TRBD1 NA TRBJ1-5 TRBV19 17 CASRIEDRLNSNQPQHF TGTGCCAGTAGGATAGAGGACAGGCTTAATAGCAATCAGCCCCAGCATTTT
NA NA TRBJ1-2 TRBV4-3 15 CASSRLPSTDYGYTF TGCGCCAGCAGCCGACTTCCCTCGACGGACTATGGCTACACCTTC
NA NA TRBJ2-7 TRBV5-1 14 CASSLGGPFYEQYF TGCGCCAGCAGCCTGGGGGGGCCGTTCTACGAGCAGTACTTC
NA NA TRBJ1-2 TRBV2 14 CASIPSYSNYGYTF TGTGCCAGCATCCCTTCCTACAGTAACTATGGCTACACCTTC
NA NA TRBJ1-4 TRBV9 15 CASSVEGATNEKLFF TGTGCCAGCAGCGTAGAGGGAGCAACTAATGAAAAACTGTTTTTT
TRBD1 NA TRBJ1-2 TRBV11-2 15 CASSPGQGLGYGYTF TGTGCCAGCAGCCCTGGACAGGGTTTGGGCTATGGCTACACCTTC
TRBD2 once TRBJ2-5 TRBV27 15 CASRYSGAGQETQYF TGTGCCAGCAGGTATAGCGGGGCGGGCCAAGAGACCCAGTACTTC
NA NA TRBJ1-1 TRBV28 14 CARGGLPRRGEAFF TGTGCCCGCGGGGGCCTACCTAGACGGGGTGAAGCTTTCTTT
NA NA TRBJ1-2 TRBV2 13 CASSLKRPDGYTF TGTGCCAGCAGTTTGAAGCGACCCGATGGCTACACCTTC
TRBD1 NA TRBJ1-2 TRBV10-3 13 CAIGGDRENGYTF TGTGCCATCGGAGGGGACAGGGAGAATGGCTACACCTTC
TRBD1 NA TRBJ1-2 TRBV5-1 14 CASSLGDRTYGYTF TGCGCCAGCAGCTTGGGGGACAGGACTTATGGCTACACCTTC
NA NA TRBJ1-5 TRBV19 14 CASSASMTGQPQHF TGTGCCAGTAGTGCCTCTATGACGGGACAGCCCCAGCATTTT
NA NA TRBJ1-6 TRBV11-2 14 CASSLSERNSPLHF TGTGCCAGCAGCTTGTCGGAGCGTAATTCACCCCTCCACTTT
NA NA TRBJ1-1 TRBV6-9 15 CGRVANRDIATEAFF TGCGGCAGGGTGGCGAACAGGGACATTGCCACTGAAGCTTTCTTT
NA NA TRBJ1-4 TRBV5-5 13 CASRPGHEEKLFF TGTGCCAGCAGACCGGGACATGAGGAAAAACTGTTTTTT
TRBD1 NA TRBJ1-1 TRBV30 15 CAWSPTPGTGGRAFF TGTGCCTGGAGTCCAACCCCCGGGACAGGGGGCAGAGCTTTCTTT
NA NA TRBJ1-6 TRBV15 12 CATSSRVGALHF TGTGCCACCAGCTCCCGTGTCGGGGCCCTCCACTTT
TRBD1 NA TRBJ1-6 TRBV25-1 15 CASRLGTGVVSPLHF TGTGCCAGCAGACTCGGGACAGGGGTTGTATCACCCCTCCACTTT
NA NA TRBJ1-2 TRBV11-2 14 CASSLAGFGYGYTF TGTGCCAGCAGCTTAGCCGGTTTTGGCTATGGCTACACCTTC
NA NA TRBJ1-4 TRBV11-2 17 CASSLDRAGRINEKLFF TGTGCCAGCAGCTTAGATAGGGCAGGGCGTATTAATGAAAAACTGTTTTTT
NA NA TRBJ1-5 TRBV25-1 13 CASSDGSRQPQHF TGTGCCAGCAGTGATGGTTCGCGGCAGCCCCAGCATTTT
NA few TRBJ1-5 TRBV10-3 14 CAISQGGADQPQHF TGTGCCATCAGCCAAGGGGGGGCGGATCAGCCCCAGCATTTT
NA once TRBJ1-6 TRBV4-1 18 CASSQRTARISYNSPLHF TGCGCCAGCAGCCAGCGAACAGCCCGGATCTCCTATAATTCACCCCTCCACTTT
TRBD2 NA TRBJ2-7 TRBV28 17 CASTELRDLGGKGEQYF TGTGCCAGCACCGAACTAAGGGACCTGGGAGGGAAAGGGGAGCAGTACTTC
NA NA TRBJ1-4 TRBV21-1 12 CASSRHGEKLFF TGTGCCAGCAGCAGACATGGGGAAAAACTGTTTTTT
NA NA TRBJ1-1 TRBV18 13 CASSPDAASEAFF TGTGCCAGCTCACCAGATGCGGCCAGTGAAGCTTTCTTT
NA NA TRBJ2-1 TRBV4-1 16 CASSQDPSGEYNEQFF TGCGCCAGCAGCCAAGATCCGAGCGGAGAGTACAATGAGCAGTTCTTC
NA NA TRBJ1-4 TRBV6-5 15 CASSLPWGSNEKLFF TGTGCCAGCAGCCTACCTTGGGGCTCGAATGAAAAACTGTTTTTT
NA NA TRBJ1-2 TRBV19 14 CASRIRGGDYGYTF TGTGCCAGTAGAATAAGGGGTGGTGACTATGGCTACACCTTC
NA NA TRBJ2-1 TRBV10-2 11 CASRLVNEQFF TGCGCCAGCAGACTAGTCAATGAGCAGTTCTTC